Sequencing of this T cell receptor beta chain was carried out in a study of cytomegalovirus exposure and HLA in healthy donors. Study results and limitations: Altogether, 170 or so TCR beta chains were recorded as cytomegalovirus-associated. Excluded were some V segments that proved indistinguishable, including TRBV6-2 and TRBV6-3. CMV serostatus alone was available as immune exposure information.

The CDR3 spans 13 residues. The germline CDR1 and CDR2 sequences are MGHDK and SYGVNS. The V segment lost 5 bases and the J segment 1 base; nucleotides outside the gene matches: 1. The PCR made use of 60 Vbeta and 13 Jbeta primers. Here immunoSEQ multiplex PCR was the method, and the copy in TCRdb shows in-frame clones only, minus some. The profile shows about 110,000 clones, roughly 80% of them singletons. About this clone itself: Its specificity is unknown.

This receptor was obtained from a man aged 35-49 years in good health and CMV-seronegative. Sequencing used PBMCs. The chain combines TRBV25-1 with TRBJ1-1, with 7 bases identical to TRBD1. In DNA, the CDR3 is TGTGCCAGCAGTCGGACAGGGAACACTGAAGCTTTCTTT. Its protein product is CASSRTGNTEAFF.